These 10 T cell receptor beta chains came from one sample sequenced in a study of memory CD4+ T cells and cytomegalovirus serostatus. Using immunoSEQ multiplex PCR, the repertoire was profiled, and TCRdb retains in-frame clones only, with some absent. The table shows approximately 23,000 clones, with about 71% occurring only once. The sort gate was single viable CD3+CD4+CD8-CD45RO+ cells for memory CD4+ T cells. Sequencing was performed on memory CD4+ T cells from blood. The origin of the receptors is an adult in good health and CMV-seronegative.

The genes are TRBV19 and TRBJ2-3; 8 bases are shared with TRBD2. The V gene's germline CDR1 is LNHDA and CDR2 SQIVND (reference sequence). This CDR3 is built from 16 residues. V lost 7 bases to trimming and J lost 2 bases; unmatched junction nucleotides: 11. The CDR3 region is CASMRSTSVNTDTQYF. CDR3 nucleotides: TGTGCCAGTATGAGGTCGACTAGCGTCAACACAGATACGCAGTATTTT.

The CDR3 sequence: CAWSPLAGSHYEQYF. The CDR3 DNA is TGTGCCTGGAGTCCACTAGCGGGGTCCCACTACGAGCAGTACTTC. This chain joins TRBV30 and TRBJ2-5; 10 bases fit TRBD2. The end of the DNA is better explained by TRBJ2-7, so the J call may be wrong. Germline V CDR1 and CDR2: GTSNPN, SVGIG (reference sequence). The CDR3 length is 15 residues.

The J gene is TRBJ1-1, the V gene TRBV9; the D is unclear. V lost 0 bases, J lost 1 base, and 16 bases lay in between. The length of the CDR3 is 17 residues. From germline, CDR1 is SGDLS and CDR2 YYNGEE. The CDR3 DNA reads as TGTGCCAGCAGCGTAGGGGTGGGCAGCCTGGGGAACACTGAAGCTTTCTTT. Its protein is CASSVGVGSLGNTEAFF.

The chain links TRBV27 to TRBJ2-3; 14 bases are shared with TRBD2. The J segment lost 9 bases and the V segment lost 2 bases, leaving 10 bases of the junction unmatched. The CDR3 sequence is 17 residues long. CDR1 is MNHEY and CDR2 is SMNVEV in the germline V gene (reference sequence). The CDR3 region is CASSLNWPGLAGATQYF. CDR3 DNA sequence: TGTGCCAGCAGTTTAAATTGGCCGGGACTAGCGGGAGCAACGCAGTATTTT.

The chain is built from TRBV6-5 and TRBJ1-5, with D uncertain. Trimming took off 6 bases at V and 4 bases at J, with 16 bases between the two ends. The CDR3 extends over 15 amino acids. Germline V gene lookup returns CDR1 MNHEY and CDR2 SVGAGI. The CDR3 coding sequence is TGTGCCAGCAGCGCTAGACCCGGGGAAAATCAGCCCCAGCATTTT. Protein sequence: CASSARPGENQPQHF.

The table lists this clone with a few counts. For the CDR3, the DNA is TGCGCCAGCAGTGAAAGTGGGTCTCGGAACAATGAGCAGTTCTTC. Its translation is CASSESGSRNNEQFF. The rearrangement uses TRBV10-1 and TRBJ2-1, with unresolved D. V lost 3 bases and J 5 bases, leaving 14 bases between the germline ends. In germline, CDR1 is WNHNN, CDR2 SYGVQD (reference sequence). The CDR3 is 15 residues long.

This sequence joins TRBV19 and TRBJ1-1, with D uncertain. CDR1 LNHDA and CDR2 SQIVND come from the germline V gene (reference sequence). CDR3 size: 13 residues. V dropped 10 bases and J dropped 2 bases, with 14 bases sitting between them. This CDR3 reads CATRPQPNTEAFF. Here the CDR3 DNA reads TGTGCCACTCGTCCCCAACCTAACACTGAAGCTTTCTTT.

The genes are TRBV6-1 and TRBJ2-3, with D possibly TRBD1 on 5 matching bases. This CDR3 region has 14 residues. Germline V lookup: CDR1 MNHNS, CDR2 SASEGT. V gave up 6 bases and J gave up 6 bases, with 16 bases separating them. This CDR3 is CASSASLGVDTQYF. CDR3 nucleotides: TGTGCCAGCAGCGCTTCCCTAGGGGTCGATACGCAGTATTTT.

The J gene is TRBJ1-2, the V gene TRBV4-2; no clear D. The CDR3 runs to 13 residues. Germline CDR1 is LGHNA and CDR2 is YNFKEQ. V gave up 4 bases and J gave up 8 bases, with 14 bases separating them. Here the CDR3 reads CASSLPETVGYTF. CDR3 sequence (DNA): TGTGCCAGCAGCCTGCCCGAGACGGTGGGCTACACCTTC.

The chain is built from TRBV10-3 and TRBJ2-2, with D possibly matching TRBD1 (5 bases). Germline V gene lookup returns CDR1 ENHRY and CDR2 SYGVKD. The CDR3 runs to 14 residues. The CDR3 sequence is CAMGPGSNTGELFF. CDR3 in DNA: TGTGCTATGGGTCCAGGGTCGAACACCGGGGAGCTGTTTTTT.